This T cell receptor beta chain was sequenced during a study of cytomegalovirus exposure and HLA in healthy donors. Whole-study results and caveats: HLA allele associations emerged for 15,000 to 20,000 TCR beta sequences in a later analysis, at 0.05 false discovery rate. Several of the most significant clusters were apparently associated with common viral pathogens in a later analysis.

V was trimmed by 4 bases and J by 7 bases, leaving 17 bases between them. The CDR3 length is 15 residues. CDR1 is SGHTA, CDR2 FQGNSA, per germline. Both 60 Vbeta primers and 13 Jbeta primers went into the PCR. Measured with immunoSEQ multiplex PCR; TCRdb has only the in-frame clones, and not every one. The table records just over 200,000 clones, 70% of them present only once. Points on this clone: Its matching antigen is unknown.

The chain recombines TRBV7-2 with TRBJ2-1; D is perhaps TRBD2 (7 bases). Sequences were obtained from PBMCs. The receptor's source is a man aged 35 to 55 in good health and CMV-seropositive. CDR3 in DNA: TGTGCCAGCAGCTCGAACGGGGGGCCCTTGAATGAGCAGTTCTTC. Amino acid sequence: CASSSNGGPLNEQFF.